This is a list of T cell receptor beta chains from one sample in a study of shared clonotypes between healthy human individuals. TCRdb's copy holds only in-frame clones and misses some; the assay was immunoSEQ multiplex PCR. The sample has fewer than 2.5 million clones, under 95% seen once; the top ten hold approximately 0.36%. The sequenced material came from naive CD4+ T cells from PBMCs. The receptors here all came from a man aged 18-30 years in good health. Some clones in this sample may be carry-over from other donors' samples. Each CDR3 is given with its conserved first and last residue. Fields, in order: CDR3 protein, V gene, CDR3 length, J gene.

CDR3: CASSSAGTDKNIQYF
V: TRBV19
length: 15
J: TRBJ2-4

CDR3: CASKVPGRQTYNEQFF
V: TRBV27
length: 16
J: TRBJ2-1

CDR3: CASSLEPTNEKLFF
V: TRBV5-1
length: 14
J: TRBJ1-4

CDR3: CASSLQGGSQETQYF
V: TRBV2
length: 15
J: TRBJ2-5

CDR3: CASSRSDRGSSPLHF
V: TRBV18
length: 15
J: TRBJ1-6

CDR3: CASSVYSGEQFF
V: TRBV2
length: 12
J: TRBJ2-1

CDR3: CSVAHWGDNTEAFF
V: TRBV29-1
length: 14
J: TRBJ1-1

CDR3: CASSYDQDRYGYTF
V: TRBV5-1
length: 14
J: TRBJ1-2

CDR3: CASSLQGQGTYEQYF
V: TRBV11-2
length: 15
J: TRBJ2-7

CDR3: CASSATGPFYGYTF
V: TRBV5-1
length: 14
J: TRBJ1-2

CDR3: CASSFAGTASEQYF
V: TRBV6-1
length: 14
J: TRBJ2-7

CDR3: CASSLFPGSYEQYF
V: TRBV28
length: 14
J: TRBJ2-7

CDR3: CASTFGDTDYGYTF
V: TRBV28
length: 14
J: TRBJ1-2

CDR3: CASSPGAFRSYEQYF
V: TRBV7-9
length: 15
J: NA

CDR3: CASSTRDTLNGYTF
V: TRBV19
length: 14
J: TRBJ1-2

CDR3: CASSLSPTTSGYEQYF
V: TRBV7-2
length: 16
J: TRBJ2-7

CDR3: CASSPTDPLKNIQYF
V: TRBV6-6
length: 15
J: TRBJ2-4

CDR3: CASRPVGGPSYNEQFF
V: TRBV5-1
length: 16
J: TRBJ2-1

CDR3: CASRRDFTDTQYF
V: TRBV4-3
length: 13
J: TRBJ2-3

CDR3: CASSPWTGGEDNQPQHF
V: TRBV9
length: 17
J: TRBJ1-5

CDR3: CASSPARGDNTEAFF
V: TRBV5-1
length: 15
J: TRBJ1-1

CDR3: CASSYSIDQPQHF
V: TRBV6-6
length: 13
J: TRBJ1-5

CDR3: CASSLDTRRQETQYF
V: TRBV27
length: 15
J: TRBJ2-5

CDR3: CSAGRGTQYF
V: TRBV20-1
length: 10
J: TRBJ2-3

CDR3: CASTFPYRQGVLYEQYF
V: TRBV11-2
length: 17
J: TRBJ2-7

CDR3: CASSSGTDDNYGYTF
V: TRBV7-9
length: 15
J: TRBJ1-2

CDR3: CASSVGGGVYNEQFF
V: TRBV9
length: 15
J: TRBJ2-1

CDR3: CSAHGVREQYF
V: TRBV20-1
length: 11
J: TRBJ2-7

CDR3: CASSSRRYTEAFF
V: TRBV7-9
length: 13
J: TRBJ1-1

CDR3: CASSVDPTTYNEQFF
V: TRBV9
length: 15
J: TRBJ2-1

CDR3: CASSPPDQYNEQFF
V: TRBV18
length: 14
J: TRBJ2-1

CDR3: CSARAGFGYTF
V: TRBV20-1
length: 11
J: TRBJ1-2

CDR3: CASSLPRLGRTGELFF
V: TRBV7-2
length: 16
J: TRBJ2-2